These 9 T cell receptor beta chains came from one sample sequenced in a study of response to subunit inactivated influenza vaccine. TCRdb recomputed calls from the RT-PCR reads with MiXCR, one row per CDR3 protein. Of roughly 760,000 distinct CDR3 sequences in the sample, approximately 21% were seen once. The specimen comprised PBMCs from blood, sampled more than 4 days after vaccination. The origin of the receptors is a man aged 50 or older who received an inactivated influenza vaccine.

CDR3: CASSLGTGGQYGYTF. In DNA form, the CDR3 reads TGTGCCAGCAGTTTAGGGACAGGGGGCCAGTATGGCTACACCTTC. The rearrangement joins TRBV28 to TRBJ1-2; TRBD1 agrees at 12 bases. V lost 2 bases to trimming and J lost 5 bases; unmatched junction nucleotides: 3. Germline V lookup: CDR1 MDHEN, CDR2 SYDVKM. This CDR3 is 15 amino acids long.

The chain recombines TRBV7-9 with TRBJ1-1, with TRBD1 as a possible D gene (5 bases). The germline V and J ends were trimmed by 7 bases and 7 bases, with 13 bases remaining between them. This CDR3 is 12 amino acids long. Per the germline V gene, CDR1 is SEHNR and CDR2 is FQNEAQ (reference sequence). The CDR3 sequence is CASTRFGGEAFF. The CDR3 bases are TGTGCCAGCACCCGCTTCGGGGGTGAAGCTTTCTTT.

The V call is TRBV7-9, the J call TRBJ1-1; D gene uncertain. V lost 11 bases to trimming and J lost 3 bases, with 10 bases between them. This CDR3 is 11 amino acids long. Per germline, CDR1 SEHNR and CDR2 FQNEAQ (reference sequence). This CDR3 is CASEVDTEAFF. CDR3 DNA sequence: TGTGCCTCGGAGGTGGACACTGAAGCTTTCTTT.

For this clonotype: Possible read error: a much larger clone is one base away. V usage is TRBV5-1 and J usage is TRBJ2-7; D unclear. CDR1 and CDR2 (germline): SGHRS, YFSETQ. V gave up 5 bases and J gave up 7 bases, with 4 bases separating them. The CDR3 runs 9 residues. The CDR3 here is CASRGEQYF. CDR3 nucleotides: TGCGCCAGCAGGGGGGAGCAGTACTTC.

This sequence joins TRBV25-1 and TRBJ2-5; 7 bases are shared with TRBD1. Trimming removed 5 bases from V and 4 bases from J; junction bases left unmatched: 10. CDR1 is MGHDK and CDR2 is SYGVNS in the germline V gene. CDR3 length: 15 residues. The chain's CDR3 is CASSLVGGTAETQYF. The CDR3 coding sequence is TGTGCCAGCAGTCTTGTCGGTGGGACAGCAGAGACCCAGTACTTC.

A note on this clonotype: This clone may be a read error of a much larger clone one base away. The CDR3 DNA reads as TGTGCCAGCAGCCCTCAATACGAGCAGTACTTC. It encodes CASSPQYEQYF. V usage is TRBV7-9 and J usage is TRBJ2-7; no clear D. The germline V gene encodes CDR1 SEHNR and CDR2 FQNEAQ (reference sequence). The V gene lost 5 bases and the J gene lost 4 bases, with 6 bases spanning the gap. The CDR3 has 11 amino acids. Supplemented by reference TRBV7-9 and TRBJ2-7, the full variable domain reads DTGVSQNPRHKITKRGQNVTFRCDPISEHNRLYWYRQTLGQGPEFLTYFQNEAQLEKSRLLSDRFSAERPKGSFSTLEIQRTEQGDSAMYLCASSPQYEQYFGPGTRLTVT.

V gene TRBV11-3 combines with J gene TRBJ2-7; no definite D call. This CDR3 spans 13 amino acids. With 2 bases removed from V and 6 bases from J, the gap between germline ends came to 11 bases. Per the germline V gene, CDR1 is SGHNT and CDR2 is YENEEA. CDR3 in amino acids: CASSLRPLGEQYF. The CDR3 nucleotides read TGTGCCAGCAGCTTACGCCCCTTGGGCGAGCAGTACTTC.

The chain employs TRBV5-4 and TRBJ2-7, with D unresolved. The V end was cut by 8 bases, the J end by 3 bases, with 21 bases between. The CDR3 is made up of 15 amino acids. Germline loops: CDR1 SGHNT, CDR2 YYREEE (reference sequence). CDR3 amino acids: CARGPGQAELYEQYF. CDR3 DNA: TGTGCCAGGGGCCCTGGGCAGGCTGAGCTCTACGAGCAGTACTTC.

This clonotype was recorded at least ten times. The genes are TRBV29-1 and TRBJ2-7; no clear D gene. Germline V CDR1 and CDR2: SQVTM, ANQGSEA. The CDR3 covers 11 residues. The V gene lost 6 bases and the J gene lost 2 bases, with 8 bases spanning the gap. This chain's CDR3 is CSVSQAYEQYF. As DNA, the CDR3 is TGCAGCGTGAGCCAGGCCTACGAGCAGTACTTC.